This is a list of T cell receptor beta chains from one sample in a study of cytomegalovirus exposure and HLA in healthy donors. Measured with immunoSEQ multiplex PCR; TCRdb has only the in-frame clones, and not every one. In the table there are more than 65,000 clones, 65% to 85% of which are singletons. What was sequenced was PBMCs. These receptor sequences come from a woman aged 40 to 49 in good health and CMV-seropositive. CDR3s include the opening cysteine and the closing phenylalanine or tryptophan. Fields, in order: J gene, D gene, V gene, clone size, CDR3 length, CDR3 DNA, CDR3 protein. A D gene is named only where the DNA matches it firmly. Some rows mark clone size as missing; the rest say once, few, many or name a class of expanded clone.

>TRBJ2-5|.|TRBV28|.|13
TGTGCCAGCGGCGGGACTCCGTTTGAGACCCAGTACTTC
CASGGTPFETQYF
>TRBJ1-3|.|TRBV9|few|16
TGTGCCAGCAGCGAGAGGACAGCTAGCTCTGGAAACACCATATATTTT
CASSERTASSGNTIYF
>TRBJ2-7|.|TRBV6-5|.|15
TGTGCCAGCAGTTACGCCCTACGAGGCGCTCACGAGCAGTACTTC
CASSYALRGAHEQYF
>TRBJ1-5|TRBD1|TRBV27|.|15
TGTGCCAGCAGACGCTGGCCACAGGGGGATCAGCCCCAGCATTTT
CASRRWPQGDQPQHF
>TRBJ1-2|.|TRBV6-5|.|13
TGTGCCAGCAGCGGCGACATTAACTATGGCTACACCTTC
CASSGDINYGYTF
>TRBJ2-3|TRBD1|TRBV2|.|14
TGTGCCAGCATGAGACAGGGTATATCAGATACGCAGTATTTT
CASMRQGISDTQYF
>TRBJ2-7|.|TRBV9|.|14
TGTGCCAGCAGCGTAGACCTCAGCTCCTACGAGCAGTACTTC
CASSVDLSSYEQYF
>TRBJ1-5|TRBD1|TRBV15|.|14
TGTGCCACCAGCAGAGTAGGGCAGGGGGAGCCCCAGCATTTT
CATSRVGQGEPQHF
>TRBJ2-5|.|TRBV28|.|12
TGTGCCAGCTCTAGACAGCAAGAGACCCAGTACTTC
CASSRQQETQYF
>TRBJ1-1|.|TRBV11-2|few|13
TGTGCCAGCAGCTTAGGAGTAGTTCCAGGGGCTTTCTTT
CASSLGVVPGAFF
>TRBJ1-2|.|TRBV29-1|.|13
TGCAGCGTTTTGCGGGGGATCGGGTATGGCTACACCTTC
CSVLRGIGYGYTF
>TRBJ2-7|.|TRBV5-6|.|16
TGTGCCAGCAGCCAGCGCCGAGCGAAGAGCTCCTACGAGCAGTACTTC
CASSQRRAKSSYEQYF
>TRBJ2-7|.|TRBV14|.|12
TGTGCCAGCAGCCCCAGAACCTACGAGCAGTACTTC
CASSPRTYEQYF
>TRBJ2-1|TRBD2|TRBV9|.|14
TGTGCCAGCAGCACCACCGGGACTAGCGCTGAGCAGTTCTTC
CASSTTGTSAEQFF
>TRBJ2-1|.|TRBV27|.|17
TGTGCCAGCAGTTTATATGCTAGCCCCCTGTTTGAGGATGAGCAGTTCTTC
CASSLYASPLFEDEQFF
>TRBJ2-1|TRBD1|TRBV2|.|15
TGTGCCAGCAGTCCCGGACAGGGCGCCTACAATGAGCAGTTCTTC
CASSPGQGAYNEQFF
>TRBJ1-2|.|TRBV2|.|10
TGTGCCAGCAGGGAGGATGGCTACACCTTC
CASREDGYTF
>TRBJ1-5|.|TRBV27|once|15
TGTGCCAGCAGCCAAGACAGGAGTCGAAATCAGCCCCAGCATTTT
CASSQDRSRNQPQHF
>TRBJ1-6|.|TRBV6-1|.|12
TGTGCCAGCAGAGCGGACGACGGGTCCCTCCACTTT
CASRADDGSLHF
>TRBJ1-2|.|TRBV27|.|15
TGTGCCAGCAGTCCCCAGAGGGTTCCTAGCTATGGCTACACCTTC
CASSPQRVPSYGYTF
>TRBJ1-1|TRBD1|TRBV7-8|.|16
TGTGCCAGCAGCCGTCGGGCGAGGACAGGGAACACTGAAGCTTTCTTT
CASSRRARTGNTEAFF
>TRBJ1-4|.|TRBV11-2|.|18
TGTGCCAGCAGCTTAAGTTTTCAGGGTCTCGCAACTAATGAAAAACTGTTTTTT
CASSLSFQGLATNEKLFF